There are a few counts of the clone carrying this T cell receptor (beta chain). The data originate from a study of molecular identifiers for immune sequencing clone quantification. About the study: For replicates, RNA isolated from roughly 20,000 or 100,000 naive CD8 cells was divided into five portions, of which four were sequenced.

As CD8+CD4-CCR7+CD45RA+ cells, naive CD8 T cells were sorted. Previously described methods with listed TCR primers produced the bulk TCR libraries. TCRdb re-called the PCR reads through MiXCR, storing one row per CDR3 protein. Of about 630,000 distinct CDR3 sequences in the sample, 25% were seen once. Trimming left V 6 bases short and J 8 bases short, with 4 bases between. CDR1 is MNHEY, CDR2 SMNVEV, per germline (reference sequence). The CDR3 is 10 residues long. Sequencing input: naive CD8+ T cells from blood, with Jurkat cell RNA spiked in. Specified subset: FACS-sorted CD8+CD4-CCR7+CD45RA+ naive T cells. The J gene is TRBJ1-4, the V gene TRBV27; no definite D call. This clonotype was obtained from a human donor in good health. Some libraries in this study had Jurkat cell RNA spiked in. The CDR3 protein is CASRREKLFF. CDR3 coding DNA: TGTGCCAGCAGGAGGGAAAAACTGTTTTTT.